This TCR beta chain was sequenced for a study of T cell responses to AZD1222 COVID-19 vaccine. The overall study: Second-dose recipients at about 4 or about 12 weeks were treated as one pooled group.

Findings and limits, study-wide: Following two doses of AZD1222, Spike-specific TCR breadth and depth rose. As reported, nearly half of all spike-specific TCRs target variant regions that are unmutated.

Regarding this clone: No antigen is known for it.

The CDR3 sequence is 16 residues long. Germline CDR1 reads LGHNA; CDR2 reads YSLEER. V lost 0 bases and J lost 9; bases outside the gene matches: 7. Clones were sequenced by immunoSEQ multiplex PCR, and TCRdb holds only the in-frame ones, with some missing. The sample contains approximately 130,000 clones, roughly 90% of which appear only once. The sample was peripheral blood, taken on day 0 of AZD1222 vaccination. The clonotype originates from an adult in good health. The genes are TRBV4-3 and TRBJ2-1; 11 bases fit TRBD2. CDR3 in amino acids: CASSQEGLAGGAEQFF. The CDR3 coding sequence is TGCGCCAGCAGCCAAGAGGGGCTAGCGGGAGGAGCTGAGCAGTTCTTC.